This TCR beta chain came from a study of low-dose radiotherapy and immunotherapy resistance in tumors. Study in general: Ipilimumab 1 mg/kg every six weeks, together with nivolumab 240 mg every two weeks, was given intravenously to patients.

There are many counts of this clonotype. TRAV and TRBV primers primed cDNA for both TCRalpha and TCRbeta. For amplifying TCRs, the PCR ran for about 20 cycles with Phusion, which was used together with a constant-region primer and the adapter on the V primers. Each CDR3 protein gets one entry after TCRdb re-called the reads with MiXCR. The repertoire holds around 80,000 distinct CDR3 sequences, about a sixth seen once, with 1.3% to 1.5% in the top ten. Time point reported: after trial treatment. Treatment here: LDRT plus nivolumab, ipilimumab, low-dose cyclophosphamide and aspirin (RACIN trial). The V segment lost 4 bases and the J segment 0 bases; nucleotides outside the gene matches: 9. CDR3 length: 17 amino acids. Per germline, CDR1 SGHNT and CDR2 YYREEE (reference sequence).

This TCR was sampled from a male donor with prostate cancer. The sample here was PBMCs, taken after low-dose radiotherapy plus immunotherapy. J is TRBJ2-7 and V is TRBV5-4, with 11 bases lining up with TRBD2. CDR3 loop: CASSPSTGTSGSYEQYF. The CDR3 DNA follows: TGTGCCAGCAGCCCATCTACCGGGACTAGCGGCTCCTACGAGCAGTACTTC.